These T cell receptor beta chains were read from a single sample in a study of shared clonotypes between healthy human individuals. The method was immunoSEQ multiplex PCR; TCRdb's version includes in-frame clones alone and lacks a portion of them. This repertoire shows millions of clones, roughly 95% found once; its top ten account for 0.85% to 1.3%. Material for sequencing was naive CD8+ T cells sorted from blood. These receptors all stem from a man aged 18 to 29 in good health. CDR3s include the opening cysteine and the closing phenylalanine or tryptophan. A D gene is named only where the DNA matches it firmly. Clone size is not always given. Where it is, it says once, few, many or a class for expanded clones.

v_call	clone_size	d_call	j_call	cdr3_nt	cdr3_aa
TRBV6-5	-	-	TRBJ2-5	TGTGCCAGCAGGAATCTAGCGTGGGAGACCCAGTACTTC	CASRNLAWETQYF
TRBV6-5	-	-	TRBJ2-1	TGTGCCAGCAGTTCACAGGTGAATGAGCAGTTCTTC	CASSSQVNEQFF
TRBV7-2	-	TRBD1	TRBJ1-2	TGTGCCAGCAGCTTTGTGTACCACCCCGGGACAGGCTATGGCTACACCTTC	CASSFVYHPGTGYGYTF
TRBV6-1	once	-	TRBJ2-7	TGTGCCAGCAGTGAACCCCCGACAGGCACCCCCTACGAGCAGTACTTC	CASSEPPTGTPYEQYF
TRBV5-1	-	TRBD2	TRBJ2-7	TGCGCCAGCAGCCATCCTAGCGGGGGGGCCTTGGAGCAGTACTTC	CASSHPSGGALEQYF
TRBV29-1	-	-	TRBJ2-1	TGCAGCGGGTGGGCCGGGGGCCGCTACAATGAGCAGTTCTTC	CSGWAGGRYNEQFF
TRBV7-2	-	TRBD2	TRBJ2-3	TGTGCCACCGGGACTAGCGGCACAGATACGCAGTATTTT	CATGTSGTDTQYF
TRBV5-6	-	-	TRBJ2-6	TGTGCCAGCAGCTCCAGGGACTTATACTCTGGGGCCAACGTCCTGACTTTC	CASSSRDLYSGANVLTF
TRBV10-3	-	TRBD1	TRBJ2-3	TGTGCCATCAGTGCGAGGACAGGTCCTAGCACAGATACGCAGTATTTT	CAISARTGPSTDTQYF
TRBV18	-	TRBD1	TRBJ1-2	TGTGCCAGCTCACCCGGACAGGGGGCATATGGCTACACCTTC	CASSPGQGAYGYTF
TRBV9	-	-	TRBJ1-1	TGTGCCAGCAGCCCGAACGGGGGCGCTGAAGCTTTCTTT	CASSPNGGAEAFF
TRBV4-1	-	-	TRBJ2-1	TGCGCCAGCAGCCAAGATGCTGGGTATGAGCAGTTCTTC	CASSQDAGYEQFF
TRBV28	once	-	TRBJ1-1	TGTGCCAGCAGTTTTGAGGAGCCTGAAGCTTTCTTT	CASSFEEPEAFF
TRBV19	-	-	TRBJ1-4	TGTGCCAGTACCAGGACGGCTTGGGGAAAACTGTTTTTT	CASTRTAWGKLFF
TRBV7-9	-	TRBD2	TRBJ2-1	TGTGCCAGCAGCTTAGGGGATGAGCGGGAGTACCCCTACAATGAGCAGTTCTTC	CASSLGDEREYPYNEQFF
TRBV9	-	-	TRBJ2-3	TGTGCCAGCAGCGCCCGGGATTTTTTAAGCACAGATACGCAGTATTTT	CASSARDFLSTDTQYF
TRBV7-9	-	TRBD1	TRBJ2-7	TGTGCCAGCAGCTCGGACAGGTCTGACGAGCAGTACTTC	CASSSDRSDEQYF
TRBV27	once	TRBD1	TRBJ2-7	TGTGCCAGCAGTATAGGACAGGGTTGGAGCGAGCAGTACTTC	CASSIGQGWSEQYF
TRBV19	once	-	TRBJ2-7	TGTGCCAGTAGTACCGCCGAGGCAGTAGCTTACGAGCAGTACTTC	CASSTAEAVAYEQYF
TRBV7-6	-	-	TRBJ2-1	TGTGCCAGCAGCCCCGACTACGTATTTGAGTATGAGCAGTTCTTC	CASSPDYVFEYEQFF
TRBV13	-	-	TRBJ1-3	TGTGCCAGCAGCTTAGGAGGAAACACCATATATTTT	CASSLGGNTIYF
TRBV4-3	once	TRBD2	TRBJ2-5	TGCGCCAGCAGCCAAGTGGGACTAGCGGGATCAGAGACCCAGTACTTC	CASSQVGLAGSETQYF
TRBV13	-	TRBD1	TRBJ2-7	TGTGCCAGCACCACCCAGGGGGCGTGGGAGCAGTACTTC	CASTTQGAWEQYF
TRBV29-1	once	-	TRBJ2-4	TGCAGCGTTGAAGTCGCGGGTAACTTGGGACATTATCAAAACATTCAGTACTTC	CSVEVAGNLGHYQNIQYF
TRBV4-2	-	-	TRBJ2-2	TGTGCCAGCAGCCAAGATCGGGGTACAGGGCGGTCCGGGGAGCTGTTTTTT	CASSQDRGTGRSGELFF
TRBV6-1	-	-	TRBJ1-2	TGTGCCAGCAGTGAACCTGGCGGGTCAGCGGATGGCTACACCTTC	CASSEPGGSADGYTF
TRBV7-9	-	-	TRBJ2-5	TGTGCCAGCAGCTTCTTATCCTCGGCCCGAGAGACCCAGTACTTC	CASSFLSSARETQYF
TRBV10-2	-	-	TRBJ2-7	TGCGCCAGCAAACCGGACAGAGGAGAGCAGTACTTC	CASKPDRGEQYF